This TCR beta chain was sequenced during a study of T cells after yellow fever vaccination. This clonotype was observed a few times. The CDR3 runs to 12 residues. Trimming shortened V by 3 bases and J by 10 bases, and 10 bases separated the two germline ends. Germline V gives CDR1 GTSNPN, CDR2 SVGIG (reference sequence). Synthesis of TCR cDNA relied on 5'RACE template switching, which attached a universal primer site and UMIs. MiXCR was run by TCRdb on the 5' RACE reads, yielding one entry per CDR3 protein. The sample carries some 250,000 distinct CDR3 sequences, about 3.5% recorded once. The chain carries TRBV30 and TRBJ1-6, with D uncertain. The clonotype was recovered from a man aged 18 to 30 who received the YFV17D yellow fever vaccine. The source material was PBMCs, sampled 15 days after the yellow fever booster vaccination. This CDR3 reads CAWSPNVSPLHF. CDR3 DNA sequence: TGTGCCTGGAGCCCAAACGTCTCACCCCTCCACTTT.